This TCR beta chain was captured by sequencing in a study of cytomegalovirus exposure and HLA in healthy donors. Whole-study findings and limits: Among TCR beta chains, those listed as cytomegalovirus-associated numbered fewer than 200. In vitro experiments confirmed that three CMV-associated chains were specific for CMV antigens.

Remarks on this clone: What it recognizes is unknown.

Germline V lookup: CDR1 SGDLS, CDR2 YYNGEE. J lost 8 bases, V lost 0 bases, and 10 bases had no gene match. This CDR3 has 16 amino acids. PCR was performed using 60 Vbeta and 13 Jbeta primers. Here immunoSEQ multiplex PCR was the method, and the copy in TCRdb shows in-frame clones only, minus some. The sample shows about 180,000 clones, about 75% of them seen only once. The origin of this receptor is a female donor in good health and CMV-seronegative. V and J are TRBV9 and TRBJ2-1; TRBD1 matches at 8 bases. The sample comprised PBMCs. DNA of the CDR3: TGTGCCAGCAGCGTAGTCTCGGCACAGGGGGAGGATGAGCAGTTCTTC. It is translated as CASSVVSAQGEDEQFF.